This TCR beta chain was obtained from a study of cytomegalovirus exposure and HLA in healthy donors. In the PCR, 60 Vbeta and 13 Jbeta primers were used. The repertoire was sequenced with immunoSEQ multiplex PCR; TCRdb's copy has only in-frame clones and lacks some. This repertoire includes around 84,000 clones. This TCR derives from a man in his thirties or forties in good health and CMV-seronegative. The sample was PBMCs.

The CDR3: CASSVGIMSDRNGYTF. CDR3 sequence (DNA): TGTGCCAGCAGCGTGGGCATCATGTCGGACAGAAATGGCTACACCTTC. This chain connects TRBV9 to TRBJ1-2, with D maybe TRBD1 (6 bases). This CDR3 region has 16 residues. The germline V gene has CDR1 SGDLS and CDR2 YYNGEE. V lost 2 bases and J lost 6, with 20 bases in between.